The 22 T cell receptor beta chains below all came from one sample that was sequenced in a study of Graves' ophthalmopathy and Graves' hyperthyroidism (dated by TCRdb to the late 2010s). The sequencer listed for this sample is Illumina HiSeq 2000. For repertoire sequencing, the TCR beta CDR3 regions were amplified from RNA transcripts. HTBI primers and the Qiagen OneStep RT-PCR kit were used in a first-round RT-PCR, which was followed by a second-round multiplex PCR, size selection and purification. Starting from the raw public reads, TCRdb applied fastp trimming at Q25, assembled clones with MiXCR and retained in-frame beta chains. All rows with the same CDR3 protein become a single entry with the most common DNA and genes. The sample yields some 520,000 distinct CDR3 sequences; approximately 14% were counted once. The ten largest clones add up to 8% to 10% of the sample. Input material: blood. These receptors all come from a woman aged 25 to 45 with Graves' ophthalmopathy. Donor details come from another sample of the same person, matched by shared clones.

This clonotype was recorded many times. The rearrangement links TRBV28 to TRBJ2-7; the D gene is possibly TRBD1 (7 bases). Germline CDR1 reads MDHEN; CDR2 reads SYDVKM. V lost 1 base, J lost 3 bases, and 13 bases lay in between. The CDR3 has 15 residues. Written as DNA, the CDR3 is TGTGCCAGCAGTTTATTTGACCAGGGGGGCTACGAGCAGTACTTC. Its translation: CASSLFDQGGYEQYF.

This clonotype was seen ten or more times. The chain recombines TRBV15 with TRBJ2-5, with 7 bases matching TRBD2. The J segment lost 2 bases and the V segment lost 3 bases, leaving 6 bases of the junction unmatched. Germline loops: CDR1 LNHNV, CDR2 YYDKDF (reference sequence). This CDR3 spans 15 amino acids. Here the CDR3 reads CATSSLGGDQETQYF. CDR3 DNA: TGTGCCACCAGCAGCCTTGGGGGGGATCAAGAGACCCAGTACTTC.

This clonotype was counted a few times. The gene calls are TRBV7-2 and TRBJ2-5; D ambiguous. The CDR3 length is 13 residues. Trimming took off 2 bases at V and 5 bases at J, with 9 bases between the two ends. Germline V gene lookup returns CDR1 SGHTA and CDR2 FQGNSA. CDR3 DNA: TGTGCCAGCAGCTTAAGAAGGGCGGAGACCCAGTACTTC. Translated, it gives CASSLRRAETQYF.

In this sample, this clonotype turned up many times. This chain uses TRBV28 with TRBJ1-1; no clear D gene. CDR1 is MDHEN, CDR2 SYDVKM, per germline. This CDR3 has 14 amino acids. V dropped 8 bases and J dropped 3 bases, with 16 bases sitting between them. The CDR3 region is CASGLGIRDTEAFF. The CDR3 nucleotides read TGTGCCAGCGGTCTCGGTATTAGGGACACTGAAGCTTTCTTT.

A note on this clonotype: One junction end does not reproduce the germline sequence, and a read error may be involved. V is TRBV24-1 and J is TRBJ2-5; D may be TRBD2 (6 bases). The germline CDR1 and CDR2 sequences are KGHDR and SFDVKD. This CDR3 is built from 15 residues. CDR3 loop: CATSDSRDSQETQYF. CDR3 in DNA: TGTGCCACCAGTGATTCCCGGGACTCCCAAGAGACTCAGTACTTC.

The table lists this clonotype with many counts. The chain's CDR3 is CASSYQLVYGYTF. In DNA form, the CDR3 reads TGTGCCAGCAGTTACCAGTTAGTCTATGGCTACACCTTC. This sequence joins TRBV12-3 or TRBV12-4 and TRBJ1-2; D is unclear. Between the trimmed V and J ends, which lost 4 bases and 4 bases, there was a span of 10 bases. The CDR3 length is 13 residues.

In its sample, this clonotype was seen a few times. The chain links TRBV30 to TRBJ2-7; tentative D call: TRBD2 (6 bases). With 2 bases removed from V and 4 bases from J, the gap between germline ends came to 15 bases. The CDR3 has 14 residues. CDR1 is GTSNPN and CDR2 is SVGIG in the germline V gene (reference sequence). The CDR3 DNA follows: TGTGCCTGGAGTCAGGGCGGGAAGGTATACGAGCAGTACTTC. Protein product: CAWSQGGKVYEQYF.

This clonotype was picked up many times. The rearrangement uses TRBV6-5 and TRBJ1-2; D is unclear. Germline assignment: CDR1 MNHEY and CDR2 SVGAGI. V dropped 7 bases and J dropped 4 bases, with 16 bases sitting between them. CDR3 length: 14 residues. The CDR3 bases are TGTGCCAGCAAGGAGGCAGGCCGCCCCTATGGCTACACCTTC. Protein sequence: CASKEAGRPYGYTF.

This clonotype was found many times. The genes are TRBV2 and TRBJ1-5; perhaps TRBD1 as D (5 bases). The CDR3 is 13 amino acids. CDR1 and CDR2 from the germline V gene are SNHLY and FYNNEI. Trimming shortened V by 6 bases and J by 6 bases, and 12 bases separated the two germline ends. CDR3 in amino acids: CASRIMGGQPQHF. CDR3 sequence (DNA): TGTGCCAGCAGGATAATGGGGGGTCAGCCCCAGCATTTT.

Worth noting for this clonotype: The junction differs from germline at one of its ends, possibly a read error. The chain carries TRBV30 and TRBJ2-5; D is ambiguous. There are 13 residues in the CDR3. From germline, CDR1 is GTSNPN and CDR2 SVGIG (reference sequence). CDR3: CTWSGEVQETQYF. The DNA for the CDR3 is TGTACCTGGAGTGGGGAAGTACAAGAGACCCAGTACTTC. The whole variable domain, remainder taken from reference TRBV30 and TRBJ2-5, is SQTIHQWPATLVQPVGSPLSLECTVEGTSNPNLYWYRQAAGRGLQLLFYSVGIGQISSEVPQNLSASRPQDRQFILSSKKLLLSDSGFYLCTWSGEVQETQYFGPGTRLLVL.

This clonotype was seen at least ten times. This chain joins TRBV6-4 and TRBJ2-2; TRBD1 aligns across 12 bases. With V trimmed by 3 bases and J by 4 bases, 3 bases remained unmatched. This CDR3 spans 16 amino acids. Germline CDR1 and CDR2: MRHNA and SNTAGT. DNA of the CDR3: TGTGCCAGCAGTGAGGGACAGGGGGCGAGCACCGGGGAGCTGTTTTTT. This gives the protein CASSEGQGASTGELFF.

Ten or more counts support this clonotype. The gene calls are TRBV12-5 and TRBJ2-5; D perhaps matches TRBD1 (6 bases). Germline CDR1 LGHNT, CDR2 FRNRAP. This CDR3 has 16 residues. Trimming left V 2 bases short and J 4 bases short, with 17 bases between. DNA for the CDR3: TGTGCTAGTGGTTTGTCGGAATACAGGGTGGGAGAGACCCAGTACTTC. Residues: CASGLSEYRVGETQYF.

This clonotype was found a few times. This sequence joins TRBV5-1 and TRBJ2-5, with D unresolved. CDR3 size: 14 residues. Germline V CDR1 and CDR2: SGHRS, YFSETQ. Trimming took off 1 base at V and 2 bases at J, with 9 bases between the two ends. DNA of the CDR3: TGCGCCAGCAGCTTGTACAGAGAACAAGAGACCCAGTACTTC. Translation: CASSLYREQETQYF.

Ten or more counts support this clonotype. J is TRBJ2-2 and V is TRBV27, with 10 bases lining up with TRBD2. J gave up 4 bases and V 2 bases, and 1 base lay outside the gene matches. The CDR3 runs to 15 residues. The V gene's germline CDR1 is MNHEY and CDR2 SMNVEV (reference sequence). The chain's CDR3 is CASSLGTSATGELFF. Here the CDR3 DNA reads TGTGCCAGCAGTTTAGGGACTAGCGCCACCGGGGAGCTGTTTTTT.

This clonotype has at least ten counts. CDR3 region: CASRTRFGYEQYF. The CDR3 region has the DNA TGCGCCAGCAGGACCCGCTTCGGCTACGAGCAGTACTTC. The V and J genes are TRBV5-1 and TRBJ2-7; D not resolved. The CDR3 length is 13 residues. V lost 5 bases and J lost 3, with 12 bases in between. Germline values: CDR1 SGHRS, CDR2 YFSETQ.

The table lists this clonotype with a few counts. V and J are TRBV28 and TRBJ2-5; 7 nucleotides match TRBD1. The CDR3 totals 16 residues. Germline loops: CDR1 MDHEN, CDR2 SYDVKM. V was pared by 5 bases and J by 5 bases, with 14 bases of the junction left unmatched. The chain's CDR3 is CASSTEGTVRVETQYF. The CDR3 DNA sequence: TGTGCCAGCAGTACCGAAGGGACAGTCAGGGTGGAGACCCAGTACTTC. Based on the CDR3 plus reference TRBV28 and TRBJ2-5, the full variable domain is DVKVTQSSRYLVKRTGEKVFLECVQDMDHENMFWYRQDPGLGLRLIYFSYDVKMKEKGDIPEGYSVSREKKERFSLILESASTNQTSMYLCASSTEGTVRVETQYFGPGTRLLVL.

The CDR3 DNA follows: TGCGCCAGCAGCTCCCCTGGGTCCGTTTCTGGCGATGGCTACACCTTC. Its protein product is CASSSPGSVSGDGYTF. The chain uses TRBV5-1 and TRBJ1-2; D is uncertain. Germline lookup yields CDR1 SGHRS and CDR2 YFSETQ. With 3 bases removed from V and 6 bases from J, the gap between germline ends came to 21 bases. The CDR3 has 16 residues.

This sequence joins TRBV13 and TRBJ2-2, with D tentatively TRBD1 or TRBD2 (5 bases each). There are 16 residues in the CDR3. Germline values: CDR1 PRHDT, CDR2 FYEKMQ (reference sequence). V lost 5 bases to trimming and J lost 0 bases, with 13 bases between them. The CDR3 spells CASSPTGASNTGELFF. Here the CDR3 DNA reads TGTGCCAGCAGCCCAACCGGGGCTTCGAACACCGGGGAGCTGTTTTTT.

The rearrangement uses TRBV20-1 and TRBJ1-1; no clear D. The germline gives CDR1 DFQATT, CDR2 SNEGSKA (reference sequence). Trimming shortened V by 7 bases and J by 3 bases, and 9 bases separated the two germline ends. CDR3 length: 11 amino acids. The CDR3: CSVGGDTEAFF. CDR3 DNA: TGCAGTGTGGGAGGAGACACTGAAGCTTTCTTT.

This clonotype was counted ten times or more. V usage is TRBV6-5 and J usage is TRBJ1-2, with 7 positions matching TRBD1. V shed 4 bases and J 6 bases; nucleotides not matched to a gene: 5. CDR1 and CDR2 from the germline V gene are MNHEY and SVGAGI. This CDR3 has 13 residues. CDR3 protein: CASSFRQGDGYTF. In DNA form, the CDR3 reads TGTGCCAGCAGTTTTAGACAGGGTGATGGCTACACCTTC.

In its sample, this clonotype was seen many times. The chain uses TRBV12-3 or TRBV12-4 and TRBJ1-6; the match to TRBD1 covers 7 bases. This CDR3 contains 13 residues. V lost 3 bases to trimming and J lost 11 bases; unmatched junction nucleotides: 4. This CDR3 reads CASSLQGVTPLHF. CDR3 DNA: TGTGCCAGCAGTTTGCAGGGGGTAACACCCCTCCACTTT.

This clonotype was observed many times. This sequence joins TRBV30 and TRBJ2-7; D call uncertain. CDR3 length equals 12 residues. V was trimmed by 0 bases and J by 6 bases, leaving 9 bases between them. Per germline, CDR1 GTSNPN and CDR2 SVGIG (reference sequence). The DNA of the CDR3 is TGTGCCTGGAGTGTAAATTGGGGCGAGCAGTACTTC. It translates to CAWSVNWGEQYF.